The next 30 T cell receptor beta chains were all read from a single sample in a study of human versus mouse CDR3 diversity and MHC coevolution. Sequencing used immunoSEQ multiplex PCR; TCRdb keeps in-frame clones, though not all of them. The table lists around 59,000 clones, 94% of them singletons. Source material: naive CD4+ T cells from blood. Subset described: CD45RO-negative CD62L-positive naive CD4 T cells. All receptors come from a person in their sixties in good health.

The chain recombines TRBV5-1 with TRBJ1-6, with 9 bases matching TRBD1. The germline V gene encodes CDR1 SGHRS and CDR2 YFSETQ. The CDR3 extends over 18 amino acids. V lost 3 bases to trimming and J lost 1 base; unmatched junction nucleotides: 8. The CDR3 DNA reads as TGCGCCAGCAGCTCCCGGGACAGGGCCTGGTCCTATAATTCACCCCTCCACTTT. This sequence encodes CASSSRDRAWSYNSPLHF.

The V gene is TRBV6-5, the J gene TRBJ1-2, with D perhaps TRBD1 (5 bases). V was cut by 2 bases and J by 0 bases, with 7 bases left in between. Germline lookup yields CDR1 MNHEY and CDR2 SVGAGI. The CDR3 has 14 residues. The CDR3 region has the DNA TGTGCCAGCAGTTACGGGGCAGCTAACTATGGCTACACCTTC. Translation gives CASSYGAANYGYTF.

The chain combines TRBV7-6 with TRBJ1-1; a weak D match, TRBD1 (5 bases). The germline gives CDR1 SGHVS, CDR2 FNYEAQ. The length of the CDR3 is 16 residues. Deletions cut 5 bases from V and 1 base from J, with 17 bases between. The CDR3 spells CASSPRGTSRNTEAFF. CDR3 DNA sequence: TGTGCCAGCAGCCCCCGGGGGACTTCGAGGAACACTGAAGCTTTCTTT.

The chain is built from TRBV10-1 and TRBJ2-5; 7 bases fit TRBD1. The closer fit of TRBJ2-7 to the DNA end suggests the J call may be wrong. This CDR3 is 14 amino acids long. Per germline, CDR1 WNHNN and CDR2 SYGVQD (reference sequence). CDR3 bases: TGCGCCAGCAGTGAGTCGTTTACAGGGGACGAGCAGTACTTC. Amino acids: CASSESFTGDEQYF.

The chain employs TRBV7-9 and TRBJ2-7; 10 bases map to TRBD2. Per germline, CDR1 SEHNR and CDR2 FQNEAQ (reference sequence). This CDR3 region has 16 residues. The J segment lost 6 bases and the V segment lost 3 bases, leaving 11 bases of the junction unmatched. The CDR3 loop is CASSFGASGSLGEQYF. In DNA form, the CDR3 reads TGTGCCAGCAGCTTCGGGGCTAGCGGGAGTTTGGGCGAGCAGTACTTC.

The chain couples TRBV29-1 to TRBJ2-5, with D unresolved. Germline V gene data show CDR1 as SQVTM and CDR2 as ANQGSEA. This CDR3 is 12 amino acids long. V lost 6 bases to trimming and J lost 2 bases, with 10 bases between them. The CDR3 region is CSVGPRQETQYF. As DNA, the CDR3 is TGCAGCGTGGGCCCCCGGCAAGAGACCCAGTACTTC.

This clone appeared a single time. The chain links TRBV7-2 to TRBJ2-4; a possible D gene is TRBD2 (6 bases). Germline values: CDR1 SGHTA, CDR2 FQGNSA. V shed 1 base and J shed 8 bases, with 9 bases lying between them. The CDR3 consists of 13 residues. CDR3 coding DNA: TGTGCCAGCAGCTTAGGCCGGGAGTACATTCAGTACTTC. This gives the protein CASSLGREYIQYF.

The J gene is TRBJ2-7, the V gene TRBV6-5; the D gene is possibly TRBD2 (5 bases). This CDR3 comprises 13 residues. Germline-derived CDR1 and CDR2 are MNHEY and SVGAGI. The V end was cut by 6 bases, the J end by 5 bases, with 14 bases between. CDR3 region: CASSLAPRNEQYF. CDR3 coding DNA: TGTGCCAGCAGCCTAGCCCCCCGGAACGAGCAGTACTTC.

The J gene is TRBJ2-1, the V gene TRBV7-2; 11 bases line up with TRBD2. The CDR3 runs 16 residues. Per the germline V gene, CDR1 is SGHTA and CDR2 is FQGNSA. The V segment lost 7 bases and the J segment 6 bases; nucleotides outside the gene matches: 11. The CDR3: CASTIYSGRVSNEQFF. The CDR3 coding sequence is TGTGCCAGCACCATTTATAGCGGGAGGGTTAGCAATGAGCAGTTCTTC.

The rearrangement links TRBV2 to TRBJ2-2, with TRBD2 matching 10 bases. This CDR3 is built from 15 residues. Germline V lookup: CDR1 SNHLY, CDR2 FYNNEI. After removal of 4 bases from V and 2 bases from J, the junction contained 1 base not matched to a gene. The CDR3 nucleotides read TGTGCCAGCAGTGGGACTAGCGGAAACACCGGGGAGCTGTTTTTT. It yields the protein CASSGTSGNTGELFF.

V gene TRBV5-1 combines with J gene TRBJ2-2; the D gene is possibly TRBD2 (6 bases). The germline V gene encodes CDR1 SGHRS and CDR2 YFSETQ. The CDR3 has 15 residues. The germline V and J ends were trimmed by 5 bases and 4 bases, with 15 bases remaining between them. This CDR3 reads CASRGVGGSTGELFF. CDR3 in DNA: TGCGCCAGCAGGGGTGTTGGAGGGAGCACCGGGGAGCTGTTTTTT.

The V and J genes are TRBV9 and TRBJ2-1, with TRBD2 identical over 7 bases. This CDR3 has 15 amino acids. V was clipped by 3 bases and J by 4 bases; unmatched bases: 7. The germline V gene encodes CDR1 SGDLS and CDR2 YYNGEE. The CDR3 loop is CASSARDYLYNEQFF. In DNA form, the CDR3 reads TGTGCCAGCAGCGCCCGGGACTACCTATACAATGAGCAGTTCTTC.

This chain links TRBV18 with TRBJ2-3; D possibly corresponds to TRBD2 (5 bases). Looked up from germline, CDR1 is KGHSH and CDR2 is LQKENI. With 6 bases removed from V and 4 bases from J, the gap between germline ends came to 11 bases. This CDR3 region has 13 residues. CDR3 amino acids: CASSRALADTQYF. The CDR3 nucleotides read TGTGCCAGCTCTCGGGCACTAGCAGATACGCAGTATTTT.

The chain joins TRBV9 to TRBJ2-1; 7 positions agree with TRBD2. CDR1 and CDR2 from the germline V gene are SGDLS and YYNGEE. The CDR3 has 16 amino acids. The trim removed 0 bases at V and 5 bases at J, leaving 8 bases unmatched. This chain's CDR3 is CASSVAGLVPNNEQFF. CDR3 coding DNA: TGTGCCAGCAGCGTAGCAGGACTAGTTCCTAACAATGAGCAGTTCTTC. Full variable domain (remainder filled in from reference TRBV9 and TRBJ2-1): DSGVTQTPKHLITATGQRVTLRCSPRSGDLSVYWYQQSLDQGLQFLIQYYNGEERAKGNILERFSAQQFPDLHSELNLSSLELGDSALYFCASSVAGLVPNNEQFFGPGTRLTVL.

The V call is TRBV18, the J call TRBJ2-5; weak D call: TRBD1 (6 bases). The V and J ends lost 3 bases and 3 bases respectively, with 8 bases between them. Germline V gene data show CDR1 as KGHSH and CDR2 as LQKENI. The CDR3 sequence is 13 residues long. CDR3 residues: CASSPGQKETQYF. CDR3 sequence (DNA): TGTGCCAGCTCACCGGGACAAAAAGAGACCCAGTACTTC.

This rearrangement joins TRBV9 to TRBJ2-3; 12 bases are a match to TRBD2. Trimming took 1 base from V and 2 from J; bases not matched to a gene: 5. Germline values: CDR1 SGDLS, CDR2 YYNGEE. CDR3 length equals 17 residues. CDR3 coding DNA: TGTGCCAGCAGCGTACTAGCGGGAGGGCCTCCCACAGATACGCAGTATTTT. Translating gives CASSVLAGGPPTDTQYF.

This chain's CDR3 is CASSRTGLAAGELFF. CDR3 nucleotide sequence: TGTGCCAGCAGCCGGACGGGACTAGCTGCCGGGGAGCTGTTTTTT. V gene TRBV6-5 combines with J gene TRBJ2-2; 9 positions agree with TRBD2. This CDR3 spans 15 amino acids. Losses at the gene ends were 6 bases for V and 6 bases for J; bases not matched to a gene: 8. From germline, CDR1 is MNHEY and CDR2 SVGAGI.

The chain has TRBV6-5 and TRBJ2-7; weak D call: TRBD1 (5 bases). The CDR3 loop spans 13 amino acids. CDR1 is MNHEY and CDR2 is SVGAGI in the germline V gene. V was trimmed by 5 bases and J by 1 base, leaving 9 bases between them. The CDR3: CASSARQSYEQYF. The CDR3 nucleotides read TGTGCCAGCAGTGCAAGACAGTCCTACGAGCAGTACTTC.

The genes are TRBV5-4 and TRBJ2-3; TRBD1 agrees at 7 bases. This CDR3 is 16 amino acids long. J gave up 6 bases and V 4 bases, and 14 bases lay outside the gene matches. Germline V gene data show CDR1 as SGHNT and CDR2 as YYREEE (reference sequence). CDR3 sequence: CASSPGTVPGRDTQYF. The DNA of the CDR3 is TGTGCCAGCAGCCCCGGGACAGTTCCAGGTCGGGATACGCAGTATTTT.

The chain uses TRBV27 and TRBJ2-7; 7 bases fit TRBD2. Germline trimming cut 6 bases from V and 6 bases from J; bases unmatched to any gene: 17. This CDR3 is 16 amino acids long. Germline V gene data show CDR1 as MNHEY and CDR2 as SMNVEV (reference sequence). CDR3 amino acids: CASRSTPRGSGGEQYF. CDR3 nucleotides: TGTGCCAGCAGATCCACCCCTAGGGGATCGGGGGGCGAGCAGTACTTC.

Concerning this clone itself: One junction end does not reproduce the germline sequence, and a read error may be involved. The chain couples TRBV29-1 to TRBJ2-1, with D unclear. Germline V gene lookup returns CDR1 SQVTM and CDR2 ANQGSEA. This CDR3 region has 12 residues. As DNA, the CDR3 is TGCAGCGCTGAACCCGGTTACAATGAGCAGTTCTTC. Translation gives CSAEPGYNEQFF.

The V call is TRBV5-6, the J call TRBJ2-6, with 7 bases fitting TRBD2. The germline V gene encodes CDR1 SGHDT and CDR2 YYEEEE. V lost 5 bases to trimming and J lost 2 bases; unmatched junction nucleotides: 13. This CDR3 region has 18 residues. The CDR3 loop is CASSGRTGRSTGANVLTF. Written as DNA, the CDR3 is TGTGCCAGCAGTGGGAGGACCGGGAGGTCAACTGGGGCCAACGTCCTGACTTTC.

J is TRBJ2-7 and V is TRBV2; TRBD2 matches 11 bases. Losses at the gene ends were 6 bases for V and 6 bases for J; bases not matched to a gene: 10. Germline V gene sequence: CDR1 SNHLY, CDR2 FYNNEI. The CDR3 sequence is 15 residues long. CDR3 nucleotide sequence: TGTGCCAGCAGCTTACTAGCGGGAGTAAGCTCCGAGCAGTACTTC. Translating it yields CASSLLAGVSSEQYF.

CDR3 bases: TGTGCCAGTAGTATAGATAGGTTCCGGACAGGGGTAAACAGGGAGCAGTTCTTC. Encoded protein: CASSIDRFRTGVNREQFF. This chain uses TRBV19 with TRBJ2-1; 9 nucleotides agree with TRBD1. The CDR3 runs 18 residues. Germline V gene data show CDR1 as LNHDA and CDR2 as SQIVND (reference sequence). Trimming cost V 0 bases and J 10 bases; bases outside gene matches: 16.

On this clone: In the same sample, other DNA sequences code for this CDR3. The V gene is TRBV5-1, the J gene TRBJ2-7; 10 bases are a match to TRBD1. CDR3 size: 14 residues. Germline CDR1 SGHRS, CDR2 YFSETQ. V gave up 4 bases and J gave up 2 bases; unmatched junction bases: 3. CDR3 DNA: TGCGCCAGCAGCGCCGACAGGGGGCCCTACGAGCAGTACTTC. Its protein product is CASSADRGPYEQYF.

This sequence joins TRBV6-6 and TRBJ1-4; 8 nucleotides line up with TRBD1. This CDR3 spans 16 amino acids. Germline assignment: CDR1 MNHNY and CDR2 SVGAGI (reference sequence). J was trimmed by 5 bases and V by 2 bases; bases with no gene match: 7. The CDR3 loop is CASSYRQGRGNEKLFF. The CDR3 DNA sequence: TGTGCCAGCAGTTACAGACAGGGGAGGGGAAATGAAAAACTGTTTTTT.

The chain carries TRBV2 and TRBJ2-2; weak D call: TRBD1 (7 bases). This CDR3 is built from 13 residues. Germline values: CDR1 SNHLY, CDR2 FYNNEI. CDR3 in amino acids: CASGGGGAGELFF. The CDR3, as DNA: TGTGCTTCAGGGGGAGGAGGGGCCGGGGAGCTGTTTTTT.

The V and J genes are TRBV9 and TRBJ2-3; TRBD2 aligns across 8 bases. The CDR3 runs to 18 residues. The V gene end was trimmed by 3 bases and the J gene end by 6 bases; junction bases not matched to a gene: 18. Germline V gives CDR1 SGDLS, CDR2 YYNGEE. CDR3 in amino acids: CASSARGTSGGPPDTQYF. CDR3 bases: TGTGCCAGCAGCGCCCGGGGGACTAGTGGGGGCCCGCCGGATACGCAGTATTTT.

V usage is TRBV7-9 and J usage is TRBJ2-1; 7 bases match TRBD2. The CDR3 extends over 15 amino acids. Germline loops: CDR1 SEHNR, CDR2 FQNEAQ (reference sequence). J lost 5 bases, V lost 5 bases, and 9 bases had no gene match. This CDR3 is CASSAPNLADNEQFF. The CDR3 DNA is TGTGCCAGCAGCGCCCCAAACCTAGCGGACAATGAGCAGTTCTTC. The complete variable domain, with remaining parts taken from reference TRBV7-9 and TRBJ2-1, reads DTGVSQNPRHKITKRGQNVTFRCDPISEHNRLYWYRQTLGQGPEFLTYFQNEAQLEKSRLLSDRFSAERPKGSFSTLEIQRTEQGDSAMYLCASSAPNLADNEQFFGPGTRLTVL.

V usage is TRBV4-1 and J usage is TRBJ2-7; 7 bases map to TRBD1. The CDR3 length is 14 residues. V was clipped by 2 bases and J by 3 bases; unmatched bases: 4. Germline CDR1 MGHRA, CDR2 YSYEKL. The CDR3 reads CASSQYGTDYEQYF. The CDR3 DNA follows: TGCGCCAGCAGCCAATACGGGACAGACTACGAGCAGTACTTC.